This T cell receptor beta chain appears in the sequencing data of a study of glioma-infiltrating T cells after dendritic cell vaccination. Study context: Glioblastoma patients came from Phase I and II dendritic cell vaccination trials. Points from the study as a whole: No direct clonality-survival link was found; a diverse polyclonal response may matter.

Comments on this clone: Its antigen is undetermined.

V was trimmed by 5 bases and J by 0 bases, leaving 9 bases between them. This CDR3 has 14 amino acids. Per the germline V gene, CDR1 is SGHDT and CDR2 is YYEEEE. Sequencing used immunoSEQ multiplex PCR; TCRdb keeps in-frame clones, though not all of them. This sample has about 50,000 clones, with about 91% found just once. Described time point: after dendritic cell vaccination, including at tumor progression/relapse. None of the glioblastoma patients had an isocitrate dehydrogenase mutation. The starting material was blood, obtained after dendritic cell vaccination. V gene TRBV5-6 combines with J gene TRBJ2-1; D uncertain. The clonotype was recovered from a human donor with glioblastoma. This chain's CDR3 is CASSTWSSYNEQFF. The CDR3 DNA is TGTGCCAGCAGTACCTGGAGCTCCTACAATGAGCAGTTCTTC.